This record covers a single T cell receptor (beta chain). What it binds is not known. Sequenced by immunoSEQ multiplex PCR; TCRdb stores in-frame clones only, minus some. The data contain around 65,000 clones, roughly nine tenths of them singletons. The sample belongs to a study of OX40 agonist ivuxolimab in advanced cancers. General study findings and limits: Clonal expansion was seen in CD4+ and CD8+ blood T cells by week 6 at 0.1 to 3.0 mg/kg. It was also the case that some nonresponders had low normalized T-cell clonal expansion.

The ends were cut back, 0 bases at V and 9 bases at J, with 13 bases in the middle. Germline CDR1 reads SGDLS; CDR2 reads YYNGEE. CDR3 size: 15 residues. The material was CD4+ or CD8+ T cells sorted from blood, obtained in a trial of the OX40 agonist ivuxolimab. V gene TRBV9 combines with J gene TRBJ1-6; D uncertain. The clonotype originates from an adult with an advanced solid tumor such as melanoma, head and neck, liver or kidney cancer. CDR3 nucleotide sequence: TGTGCCAGCAGCGTAGAAGAGTCTCGGATTTCACCCCTCCACTTT. Its translation is CASSVEESRISPLHF.